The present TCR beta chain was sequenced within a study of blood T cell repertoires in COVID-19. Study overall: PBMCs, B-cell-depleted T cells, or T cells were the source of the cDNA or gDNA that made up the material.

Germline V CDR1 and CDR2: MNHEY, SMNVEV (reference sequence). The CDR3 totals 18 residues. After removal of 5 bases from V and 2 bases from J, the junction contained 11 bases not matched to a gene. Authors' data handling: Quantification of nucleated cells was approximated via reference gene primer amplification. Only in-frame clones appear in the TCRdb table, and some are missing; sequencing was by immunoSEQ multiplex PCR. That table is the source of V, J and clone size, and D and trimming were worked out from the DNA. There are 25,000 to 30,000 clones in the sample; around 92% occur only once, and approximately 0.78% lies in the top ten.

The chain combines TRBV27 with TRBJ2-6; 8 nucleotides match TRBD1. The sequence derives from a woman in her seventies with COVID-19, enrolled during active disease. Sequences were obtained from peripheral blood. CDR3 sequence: CASSTGGRGRAGANVLTF. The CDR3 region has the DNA TGTGCCAGCAGTACCGGAGGCAGGGGGCGTGCTGGGGCCAACGTCCTGACTTTC.